This TCR beta chain was observed in a study of T cell responses to AZD1222 COVID-19 vaccine. The protocol was immunoSEQ multiplex PCR, while the TCRdb copy is restricted to in-frame clones and leaves out a portion. The table has 150,000 or so clones, approximately 89% seen once. This clone occurred once. Its antigen is not identified. Study-level points and caveats: The donors showed a predominance of white British ancestry and of females, with possible underestimation of clonal diversity. Only six or seven AZD1222 recipients were seropositive at baseline.

The origin of this receptor is an adult in good health. Sequenced here: peripheral blood, sampled on day 0 of AZD1222 vaccination.

The DNA of the CDR3 is TGTGCCAGCAGCAGCCGGACAGGCAAGAACACCATATATTTT. Translating gives CASSSRTGKNTIYF. The chain employs TRBV11-2 and TRBJ1-3, with TRBD1 identical over 7 bases. Germline CDR1 is SGHAT and CDR2 is FQNNGV. With 5 bases clipped from V and 7 bases from J, the junction kept 8 bases outside the gene matches. The CDR3 length is 14 residues. The full variable domain, completed using reference TRBV11-2 and TRBJ1-3, is EAGVAQSPRYKIIEKRQSVAFWCNPISGHATLYWYQQILGQGPKLLIQFQNNGVVDDSQLPKDRFSAERLKGVDSTLKIQPAKLEDSAVYLCASSSRTGKNTIYFGEGSWLTVV.